This T cell receptor beta chain originates from a study of T cells in Graves' hyperthyroidism and ophthalmopathy. General study results and limits: A model using 13 V-J features told ophthalmopathy apart from stable hyperthyroidism. Also found in blood were most expanded thyroid clonotypes above 0.001.

The CDR3 runs to 16 residues. In germline, CDR1 is MNHNS, CDR2 SASEGT. V was pared by 8 bases and J by 6 bases, with 11 bases of the junction left unmatched. This clonotype was detected many times. Its antigen is not identified. Those with hyperthyroidism were 18 to 65 years old, newly diagnosed, and ill for under 2 months. Blood was obtained at the first hyperthyroidism diagnosis, which preceded any ophthalmopathy symptoms. TCR beta CDR3 sequences were amplified from RNA transcripts. The TCR CDR3 was amplified in a first-round RT-PCR using the HTBI primer set. TCRdb analysed the multiplex PCR reads with MiXCR anew, one entry per CDR3 protein. The sample contains hundreds of thousands of distinct CDR3 sequences, roughly a sixth of which appear only once.

The TCR originated in a woman aged 50 to 60 with Graves' hyperthyroidism that later progressed to Graves' ophthalmopathy. What was sequenced was blood. The rearrangement links TRBV6-1 to TRBJ1-5; TRBD1 matches 12 bases. The CDR3 here is CASWVRGQGAFQPQHF. The CDR3, as DNA: TGTGCCAGCTGGGTAAGGGGACAGGGGGCCTTTCAGCCCCAGCATTTT.